Listed here are 3 T cell receptor beta chains from one sample, sequenced in a study of T cell responses to AZD1222 COVID-19 vaccine. Using immunoSEQ multiplex PCR, the repertoire was profiled, and TCRdb retains in-frame clones only, with some absent. This sample has 100,000 to 150,000 clones, with over 90% found just once. The source material was peripheral blood, sampled on day 0 of AZD1222 vaccination. These receptors were collected from an adult in good health.

The rearrangement joins TRBV7-6 to TRBJ2-1; 13 nucleotides match TRBD2. V shed 5 bases, J shed 6 bases, and the junction held 4 bases outside the gene matches. The CDR3 runs to 15 residues. Germline-derived CDR1 and CDR2 are SGHVS and FNYEAQ. The CDR3 nucleotides are TGTGCCAGCAGCCCTCGGACTAGCGGGGGCAATGAGCAGTTCTTC. Residues: CASSPRTSGGNEQFF.

This clone showed up just once. The chain combines TRBV23-1 with TRBJ2-1; unclear D gene. TRBV23-1 counts as an open reading frame of uncertain function. Trimming left V 6 bases short and J 8 bases short, with 20 bases between. This CDR3 has 15 amino acids. DNA for the CDR3: TGCGCCAGCAGCCGGTGGCAGATAGCTGGCTATGAGCAGTTCTTC. Its protein product is CASSRWQIAGYEQFF.

The rearrangement links TRBV10-3 to TRBJ2-1, with TRBD2 identical over 11 bases. The germline V gene encodes CDR1 ENHRY and CDR2 SYGVKD. The CDR3 runs to 19 residues. V lost 6 bases, J lost 0 bases, and 13 bases stayed unmatched. DNA for the CDR3: TGTGCCATCAGGAATACCGGGACTAGCGGTAATAGCTCCTACAATGAGCAGTTCTTC. Protein: CAIRNTGTSGNSSYNEQFF.